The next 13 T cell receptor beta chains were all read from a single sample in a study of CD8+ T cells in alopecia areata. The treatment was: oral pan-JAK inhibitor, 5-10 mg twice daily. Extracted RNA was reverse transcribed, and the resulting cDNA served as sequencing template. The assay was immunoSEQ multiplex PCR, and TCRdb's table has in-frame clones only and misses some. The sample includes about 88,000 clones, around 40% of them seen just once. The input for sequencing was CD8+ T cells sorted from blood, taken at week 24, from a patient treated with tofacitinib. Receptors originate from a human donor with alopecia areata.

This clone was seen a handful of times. The DNA for the CDR3 is TGTGCCAGCAGCTACAGTGCCTACGAGCAGTACTTC. Protein sequence: CASSYSAYEQYF. The rearrangement uses TRBV25-1 and TRBJ2-7; D is unclear. Germline V gene sequence: CDR1 MGHDK, CDR2 SYGVNS. Trimming cost V 6 bases and J 2 bases, with 8 bases left between them. This CDR3 comprises 12 residues.

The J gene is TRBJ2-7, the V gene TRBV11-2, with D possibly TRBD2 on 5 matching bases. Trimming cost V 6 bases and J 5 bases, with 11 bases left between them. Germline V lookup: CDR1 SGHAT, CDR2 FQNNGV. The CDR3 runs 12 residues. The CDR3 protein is CASRRIGDEQYF. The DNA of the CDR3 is TGTGCCAGCAGGAGAATCGGGGACGAGCAGTACTTC.

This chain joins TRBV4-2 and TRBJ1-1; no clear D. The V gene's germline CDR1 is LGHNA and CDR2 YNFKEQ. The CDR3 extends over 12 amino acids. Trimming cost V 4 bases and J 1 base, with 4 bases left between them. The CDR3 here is CASSLSNTEAFF. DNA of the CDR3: TGTGCCAGCAGCCTATCGAACACTGAAGCTTTCTTT.

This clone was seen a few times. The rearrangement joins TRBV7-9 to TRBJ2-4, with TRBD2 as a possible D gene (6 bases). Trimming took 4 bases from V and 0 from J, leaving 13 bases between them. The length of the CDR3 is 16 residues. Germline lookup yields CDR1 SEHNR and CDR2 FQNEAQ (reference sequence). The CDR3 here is CASSYNGGVAKNIQYF. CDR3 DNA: TGTGCCAGCAGCTACAACGGCGGGGTAGCCAAAAACATTCAGTACTTC.

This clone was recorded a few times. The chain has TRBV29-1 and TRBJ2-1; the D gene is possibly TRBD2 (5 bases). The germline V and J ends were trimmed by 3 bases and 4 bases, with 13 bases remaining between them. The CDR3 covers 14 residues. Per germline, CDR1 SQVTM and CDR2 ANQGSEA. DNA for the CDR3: TGCAGCGTTGACGGGTGGGAGCAGTACAATGAGCAGTTCTTC. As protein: CSVDGWEQYNEQFF.

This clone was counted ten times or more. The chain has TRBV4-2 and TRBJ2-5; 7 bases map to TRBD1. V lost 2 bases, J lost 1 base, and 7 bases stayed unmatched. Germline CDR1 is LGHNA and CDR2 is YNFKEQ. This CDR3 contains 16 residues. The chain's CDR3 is CASSQRDSLSQETQYF. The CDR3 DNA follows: TGTGCCAGCAGCCAAAGGGACAGCTTAAGCCAAGAGACCCAGTACTTC.

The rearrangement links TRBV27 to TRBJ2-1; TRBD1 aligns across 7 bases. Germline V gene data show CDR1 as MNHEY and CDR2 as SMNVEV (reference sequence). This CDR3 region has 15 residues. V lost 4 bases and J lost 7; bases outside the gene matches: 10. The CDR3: CASSSATGIRNEQFF. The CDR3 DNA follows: TGTGCCAGCAGTTCCGCGACAGGGATTAGGAATGAGCAGTTCTTC.

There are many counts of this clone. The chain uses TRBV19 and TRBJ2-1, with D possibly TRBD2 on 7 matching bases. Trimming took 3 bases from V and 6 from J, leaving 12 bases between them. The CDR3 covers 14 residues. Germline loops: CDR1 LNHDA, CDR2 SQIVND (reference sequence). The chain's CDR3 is CASSIGLGGNEQFF. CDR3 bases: TGTGCCAGTAGTATCGGACTAGGGGGCAATGAGCAGTTCTTC. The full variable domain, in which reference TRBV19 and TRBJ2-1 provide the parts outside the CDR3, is DGGITQSPKYLFRKEGQNVTLSCEQNLNHDAMYWYRQDPGQGLRLIYYSQIVNDFQKGDIAEGYSVSREKKESFPLTVTSAQKNPTAFYLCASSIGLGGNEQFFGPGTRLTVL.

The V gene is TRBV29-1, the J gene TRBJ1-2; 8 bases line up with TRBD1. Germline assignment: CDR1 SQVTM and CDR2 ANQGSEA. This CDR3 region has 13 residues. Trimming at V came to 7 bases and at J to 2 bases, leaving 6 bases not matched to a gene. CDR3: CSATGGRNYGYTF. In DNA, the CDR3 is TGCAGCGCAACAGGGGGAAGAAACTATGGCTACACCTTC. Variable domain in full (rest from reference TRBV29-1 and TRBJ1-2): SAVISQKPSRDICQRGTSLTIQCQVDSQVTMMFWYRQQPGQSLTLIATANQGSEATYESGFVIDKFPISRPNLTFSTLTVSNMSPEDSSIYLCSATGGRNYGYTFGSGTRLTVV.

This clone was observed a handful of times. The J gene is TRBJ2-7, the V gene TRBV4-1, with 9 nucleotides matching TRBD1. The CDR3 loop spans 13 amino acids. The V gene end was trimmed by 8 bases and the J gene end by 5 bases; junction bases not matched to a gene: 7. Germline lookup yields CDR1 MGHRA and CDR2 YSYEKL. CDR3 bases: TGCGCCAGCTCCGGGACAGGGAAGGACGAGCAGTACTTC. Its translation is CASSGTGKDEQYF.

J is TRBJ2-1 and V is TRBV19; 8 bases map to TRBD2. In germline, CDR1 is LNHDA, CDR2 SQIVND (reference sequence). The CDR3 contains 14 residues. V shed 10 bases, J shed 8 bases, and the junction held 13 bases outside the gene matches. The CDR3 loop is CAIRSREAPDEQFF. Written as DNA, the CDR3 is TGTGCCATAAGGTCGCGGGAGGCCCCTGATGAGCAGTTCTTC.

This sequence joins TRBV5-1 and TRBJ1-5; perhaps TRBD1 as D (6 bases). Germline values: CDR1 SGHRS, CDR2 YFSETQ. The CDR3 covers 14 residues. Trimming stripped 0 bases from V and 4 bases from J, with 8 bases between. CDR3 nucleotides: TGCGCCAGCAGCTTGGGACAGGAGAATCAGCCCCAGCATTTT. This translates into CASSLGQENQPQHF.

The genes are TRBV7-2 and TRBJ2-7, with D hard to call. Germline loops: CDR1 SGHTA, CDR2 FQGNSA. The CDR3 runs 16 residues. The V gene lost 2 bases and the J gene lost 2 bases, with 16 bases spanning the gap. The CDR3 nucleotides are TGTGCCAGCAGCTTATGGTTGGGCCTCCCCACCTACGAGCAGTACTTC. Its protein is CASSLWLGLPTYEQYF.